Listed here is a single T cell receptor beta chain. Antigen specificity is unknown. As the sequencing template, cDNA was produced by extracting RNA and reverse transcribing it. Generated by immunoSEQ multiplex PCR, the TCRdb table keeps only in-frame clones and is missing some. The table lists about 140,000 clones, roughly 60% of them singletons. Germline values: CDR1 SGHRS, CDR2 YFSETQ. Between the trimmed V and J ends, which lost 5 bases and 5 bases, there was a span of 16 bases. The CDR3 covers 15 residues. The source of the sample is a study of CD8+ T cells in alopecia areata. The study's findings and limits: Clonality exceeded that of normal scalp in lesional scalp, most notably in alopecia totalis/universalis. Resident alphabeta T cells of normal skin are also sequenced in scalp samples. It was less clear whether patients shared TCRs than it was in mice, possibly because of HLA.

The researchers isolated CD4+ and CD8+ T cells from PBMCs by sorting. The sequencing sample was made of CD4+ T cells sorted from blood. The chain is built from TRBV5-1 and TRBJ2-2; possibly TRBD1 or TRBD2 for D (5 bases each). The TCR originated in a human donor in good health. CDR3 sequence reads: CASRQRDRGTGELFF. The CDR3 nucleotides are TGCGCCAGCAGGCAAAGGGACCGAGGGACCGGGGAGCTGTTTTTT.